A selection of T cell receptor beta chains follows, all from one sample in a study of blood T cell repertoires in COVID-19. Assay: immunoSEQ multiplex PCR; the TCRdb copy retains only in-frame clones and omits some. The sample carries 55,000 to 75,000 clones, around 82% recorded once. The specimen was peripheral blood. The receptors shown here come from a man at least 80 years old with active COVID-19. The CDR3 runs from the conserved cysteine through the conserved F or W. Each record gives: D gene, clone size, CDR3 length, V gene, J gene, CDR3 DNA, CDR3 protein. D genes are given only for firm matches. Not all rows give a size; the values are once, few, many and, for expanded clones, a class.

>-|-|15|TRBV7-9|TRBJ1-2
TGTGCCAGCAGCTTAGTCGGCAGGGCCGGCTATGGCTACACCTTC
CASSLVGRAGYGYTF
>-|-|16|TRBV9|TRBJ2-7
TGTGCCAGCAGCCCTCGCCTGAACGCGGGACCCAACGAGCAGTACTTC
CASSPRLNAGPNEQYF
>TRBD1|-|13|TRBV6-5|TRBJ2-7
TGTGCCAGCAGTCGGGACAGTATCTACGAGCAGTACTTC
CASSRDSIYEQYF
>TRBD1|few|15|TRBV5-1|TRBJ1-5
TGCGCCAGCAGCGAAGGGACAGTAAGGGGACAGCCCCAGCATTTT
CASSEGTVRGQPQHF
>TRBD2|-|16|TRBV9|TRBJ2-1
TGTGCCAGCAGCGAAACTAGCGGACTCTCCTACAATGAGCAGTTCTTC
CASSETSGLSYNEQFF
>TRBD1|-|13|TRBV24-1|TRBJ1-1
TGTGCCACCAGTGATACGACAGGGCCAATCGCTTTCTTT
CATSDTTGPIAFF
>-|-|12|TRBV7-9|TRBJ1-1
TGTGCCAGCAGCTTACCTTACGGTGAAGCTTTCTTT
CASSLPYGEAFF
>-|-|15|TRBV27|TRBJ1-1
TGTGCCAGCAGCCTACTAGGACCGGAGAACACTGAAGCTTTCTTT
CASSLLGPENTEAFF
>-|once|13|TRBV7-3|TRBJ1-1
TGTGCCAGCAGCTTAGGGAGGAACACTGAAGCTTTCTTT
CASSLGRNTEAFF
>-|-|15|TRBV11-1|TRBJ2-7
TGTGCCAGCAGCTCCAACAATCAGGGTGTATACGAGCAGTACTTC
CASSSNNQGVYEQYF